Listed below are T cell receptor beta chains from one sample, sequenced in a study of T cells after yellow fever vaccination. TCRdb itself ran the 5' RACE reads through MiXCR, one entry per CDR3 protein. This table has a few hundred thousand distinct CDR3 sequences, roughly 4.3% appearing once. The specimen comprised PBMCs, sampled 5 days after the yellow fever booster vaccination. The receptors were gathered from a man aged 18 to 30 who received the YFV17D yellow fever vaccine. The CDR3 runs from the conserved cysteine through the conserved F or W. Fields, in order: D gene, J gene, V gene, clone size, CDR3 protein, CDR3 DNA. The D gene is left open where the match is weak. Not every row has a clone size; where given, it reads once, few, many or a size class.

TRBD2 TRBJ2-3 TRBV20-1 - CSALLLGTSGGAADTQYF TGCAGTGCTCTCCTCCTTGGGACTAGCGGGGGGGCGGCAGATACGCAGTATTTT
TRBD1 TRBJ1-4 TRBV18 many CASSRSTGASLEKLFF TGTGCCAGCTCACGCTCAACAGGGGCTTCATTGGAAAAACTGTTTTTT
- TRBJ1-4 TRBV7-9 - CASSPGGVFNEKLFF TGTGCCAGCAGCCCCGGGGGGGTGTTTAATGAAAAACTGTTTTTT
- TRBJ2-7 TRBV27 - CASSSTRGAYEQYF TGTGCCAGCAGTTCAACCCGGGGTGCCTACGAGCAGTACTTC
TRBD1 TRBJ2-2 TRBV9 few CASSVDRGGELFF TGTGCCAGCAGCGTAGACAGGGGCGGAGAGCTGTTTTTT
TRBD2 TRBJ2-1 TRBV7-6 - CASSLGISGVYEQFF TGTGCCAGCAGCTTAGGGATTAGCGGGGTCTATGAGCAGTTCTTC
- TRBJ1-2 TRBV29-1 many CSVYGGQAAGYGYTF TGCAGCGTTTACGGCGGGCAGGCGGCTGGCTATGGCTACACCTTC
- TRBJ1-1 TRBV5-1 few CASVGQAETEAFF TGCGCCAGCGTGGGGCAGGCTGAAACTGAAGCTTTCTTT
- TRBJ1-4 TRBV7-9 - CASSAWGGASNEKLFF TGTGCCAGCAGCGCTTGGGGGGGCGCATCTAATGAAAAACTGTTTTTT
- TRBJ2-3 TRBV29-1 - CSVEDENGADTQYF TGCAGCGTTGAAGATGAGAACGGGGCAGATACGCAGTATTTT
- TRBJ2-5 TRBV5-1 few CASSSGVAEQETQYF TGCGCCAGCAGCTCTGGGGTTGCAGAGCAAGAGACCCAGTACTTC
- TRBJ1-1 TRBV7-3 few CASSLSAINTEAFF TGTGCCAGCAGCTTGTCCGCTATAAACACTGAAGCTTTCTTT
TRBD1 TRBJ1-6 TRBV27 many CASSQGADSPLHF TGTGCCAGCAGCCAGGGGGCGGATTCACCCCTCCACTTT
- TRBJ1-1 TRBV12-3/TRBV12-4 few CASSFLGSGETEAFF TGTGCCAGCAGTTTCTTAGGGTCGGGAGAGACTGAAGCTTTCTTT
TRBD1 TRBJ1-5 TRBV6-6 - CASSLQGKGQPQHF TGTGCCAGCAGTTTACAGGGGAAGGGTCAGCCCCAGCATTTT
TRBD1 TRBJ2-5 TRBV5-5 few CASSAPGQGAETQYF TGTGCCAGCAGCGCCCCGGGACAGGGCGCTGAGACCCAGTACTTC
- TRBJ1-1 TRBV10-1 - CASSEGTSFF TGCGCCAGCAGTGAAGGGACGTCCTTCTTT
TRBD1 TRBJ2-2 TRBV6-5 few CASSYSQLGTGIAGELFF TGTGCCAGCAGTTACTCGCAGCTAGGGACAGGGATCGCCGGGGAGCTGTTTTTT
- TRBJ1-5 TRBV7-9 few CASSLGRVGARSQPQHF TGTGCCAGCAGCTTAGGTCGAGTGGGGGCGCGGAGTCAGCCCCAGCATTTT
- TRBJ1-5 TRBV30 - CAWARQENQPQHF TGTGCCTGGGCAAGACAAGAGAATCAGCCCCAGCATTTT
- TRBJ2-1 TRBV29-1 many CSVVWWGASEQFF TGCAGCGTTGTCTGGTGGGGGGCCAGTGAGCAGTTCTTC
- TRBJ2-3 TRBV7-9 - CASSLGGGGGGTDTQYF TGTGCCAGCAGCTTAGGCGGCGGAGGGGGCGGCACAGATACGCAGTATTTT
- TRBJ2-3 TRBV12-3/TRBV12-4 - CASSPPVSTSTDTQYF TGTGCCAGCAGCCCCCCCGTCAGCACTAGCACAGATACGCAGTATTTT
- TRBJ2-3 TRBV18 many CASSTGYTDTQYF TGTGCCAGCTCAACAGGGTACACAGATACGCAGTATTTT
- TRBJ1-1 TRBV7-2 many CASSFSKAAEAFF TGTGCCAGCAGCTTTTCGAAGGCTGCTGAAGCTTTCTTT
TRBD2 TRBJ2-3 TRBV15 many CATGGAGGQIDTQYF TGTGCCACCGGGGGCGCGGGGGGGCAAATAGATACGCAGTATTTT
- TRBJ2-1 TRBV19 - CASRAWGTYNEQFF TGTGCCAGTAGGGCGTGGGGGACCTACAATGAGCAGTTCTTC
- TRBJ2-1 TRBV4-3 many CASSQEVWSEQFF TGCGCCAGCAGCCAAGAAGTTTGGAGTGAGCAGTTCTTC
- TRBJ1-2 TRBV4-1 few CASSFGVGNYGYTF TGCGCCAGCAGCTTCGGGGTTGGAAACTATGGCTACACCTTC
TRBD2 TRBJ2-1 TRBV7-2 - CASSWEGRNEQFF TGTGCCAGCAGCTGGGAGGGGAGGAATGAGCAGTTCTTC
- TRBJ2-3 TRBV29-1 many CSVEGYTDTQYF TGCAGCGTTGAAGGCTACACAGATACGCAGTATTTT
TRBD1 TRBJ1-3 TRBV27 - CASSSPRQGTGNTIYF TGTGCCAGCAGTTCCCCCCGACAGGGGACTGGAAACACCATATATTTT
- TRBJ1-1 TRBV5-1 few CASSLVGRFMNTEAFF TGCGCCAGCAGCTTGGTGGGCAGGTTCATGAACACTGAAGCTTTCTTT
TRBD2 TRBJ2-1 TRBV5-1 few CASSLAPSGGPPYNEQFF TGCGCCAGCAGCCTCGCCCCTAGCGGGGGCCCCCCCTACAATGAGCAGTTCTTC